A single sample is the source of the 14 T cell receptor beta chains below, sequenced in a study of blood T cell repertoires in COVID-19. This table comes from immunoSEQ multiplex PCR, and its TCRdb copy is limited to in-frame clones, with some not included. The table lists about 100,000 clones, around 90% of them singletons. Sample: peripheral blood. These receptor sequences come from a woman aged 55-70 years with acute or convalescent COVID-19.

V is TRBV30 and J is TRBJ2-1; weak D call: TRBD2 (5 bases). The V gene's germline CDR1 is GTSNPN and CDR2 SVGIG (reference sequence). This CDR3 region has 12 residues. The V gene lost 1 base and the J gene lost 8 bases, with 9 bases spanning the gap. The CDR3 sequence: CAWSEGVYEQFF. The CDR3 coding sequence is TGTGCCTGGAGTGAGGGAGTTTATGAGCAGTTCTTC.

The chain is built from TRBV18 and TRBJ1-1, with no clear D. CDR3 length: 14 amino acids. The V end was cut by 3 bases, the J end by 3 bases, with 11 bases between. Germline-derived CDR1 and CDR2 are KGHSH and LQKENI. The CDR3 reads CASSPSYRDTEAFF. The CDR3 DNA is TGTGCCAGCTCACCGTCATATCGGGACACTGAAGCTTTCTTT.

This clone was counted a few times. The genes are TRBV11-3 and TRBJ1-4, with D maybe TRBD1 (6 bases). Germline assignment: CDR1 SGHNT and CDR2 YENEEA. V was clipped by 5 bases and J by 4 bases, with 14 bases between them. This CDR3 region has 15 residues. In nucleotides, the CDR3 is TGTGCCAGCAGCCCAGGGGCGGGTAATAATGAAAAACTGTTTTTT. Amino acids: CASSPGAGNNEKLFF.

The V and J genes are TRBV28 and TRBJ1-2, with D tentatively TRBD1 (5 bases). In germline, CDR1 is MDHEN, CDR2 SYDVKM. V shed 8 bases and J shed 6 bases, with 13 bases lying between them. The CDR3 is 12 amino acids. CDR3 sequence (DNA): TGTGCCAGCCTCCAGGGTTCGGATGGCTACACCTTC. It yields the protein CASLQGSDGYTF.

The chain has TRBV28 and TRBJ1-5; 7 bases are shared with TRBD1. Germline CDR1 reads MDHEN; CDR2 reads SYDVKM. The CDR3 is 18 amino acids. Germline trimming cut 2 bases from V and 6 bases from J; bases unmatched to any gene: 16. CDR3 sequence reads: CASSLSGVLGGYGQPQHF. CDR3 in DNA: TGTGCCAGCAGTTTAAGTGGCGTTTTAGGGGGCTATGGTCAGCCCCAGCATTTT.

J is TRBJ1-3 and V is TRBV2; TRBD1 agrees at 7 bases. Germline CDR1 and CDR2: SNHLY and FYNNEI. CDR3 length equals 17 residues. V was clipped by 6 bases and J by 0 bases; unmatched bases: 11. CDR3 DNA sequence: TGTGCCAGCAGATTAGGACAGGCCCTTAGCTCTGGAAACACCATATATTTT. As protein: CASRLGQALSSGNTIYF. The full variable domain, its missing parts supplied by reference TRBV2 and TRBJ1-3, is EPEVTQTPSHQVTQMGQEVILRCVPISNHLYFYWYRQILGQKVEFLVSFYNNEISEKSEIFDDQFSVERPDGSNFTLKIRSTKLEDSAMYFCASRLGQALSSGNTIYFGEGSWLTVV.

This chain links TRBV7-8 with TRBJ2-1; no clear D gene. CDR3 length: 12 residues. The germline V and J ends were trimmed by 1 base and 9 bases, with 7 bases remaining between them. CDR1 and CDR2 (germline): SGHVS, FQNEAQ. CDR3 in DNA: TGTGCCAGCAGCTTAGGTTTCGTTGAGCAGTTCTTC. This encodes CASSLGFVEQFF.

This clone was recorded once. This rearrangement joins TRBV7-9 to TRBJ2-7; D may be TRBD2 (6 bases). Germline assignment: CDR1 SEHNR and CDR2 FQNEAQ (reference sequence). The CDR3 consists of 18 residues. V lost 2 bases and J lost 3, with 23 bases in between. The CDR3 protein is CASSLFGGGRKGYYEQYF. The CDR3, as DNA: TGTGCCAGCAGCTTATTCGGGGGAGGACGGAAGGGGTACTACGAGCAGTACTTC.

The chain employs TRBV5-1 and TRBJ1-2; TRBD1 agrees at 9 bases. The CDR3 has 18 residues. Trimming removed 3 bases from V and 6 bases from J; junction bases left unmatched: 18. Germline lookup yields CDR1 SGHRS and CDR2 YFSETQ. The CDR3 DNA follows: TGCGCCAGCAGCTCCCGAGCCGTCCCGGGACAGGGTATACATGGCTACACCTTC. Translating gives CASSSRAVPGQGIHGYTF.

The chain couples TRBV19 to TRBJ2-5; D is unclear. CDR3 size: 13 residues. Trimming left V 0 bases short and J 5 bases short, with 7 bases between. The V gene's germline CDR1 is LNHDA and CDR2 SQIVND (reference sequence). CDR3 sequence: CASSIETGETQYF. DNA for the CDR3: TGTGCCAGTAGTATAGAGACTGGGGAGACCCAGTACTTC.

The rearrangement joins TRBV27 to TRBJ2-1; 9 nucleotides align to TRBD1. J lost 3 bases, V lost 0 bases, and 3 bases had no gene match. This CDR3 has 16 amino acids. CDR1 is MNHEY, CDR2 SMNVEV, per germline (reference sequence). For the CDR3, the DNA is TGTGCCAGCAGTTTATCAGTGGGACAGGGCTACAATGAGCAGTTCTTC. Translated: CASSLSVGQGYNEQFF.

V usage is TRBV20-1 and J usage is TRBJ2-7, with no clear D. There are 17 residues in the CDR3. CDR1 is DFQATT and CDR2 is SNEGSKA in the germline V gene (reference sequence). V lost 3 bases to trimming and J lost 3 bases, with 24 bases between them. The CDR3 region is CSASRPLTLEVVYEQYF. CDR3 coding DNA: TGCAGTGCTAGTCGGCCCCTCACCCTTGAGGTGGTCTACGAGCAGTACTTC.

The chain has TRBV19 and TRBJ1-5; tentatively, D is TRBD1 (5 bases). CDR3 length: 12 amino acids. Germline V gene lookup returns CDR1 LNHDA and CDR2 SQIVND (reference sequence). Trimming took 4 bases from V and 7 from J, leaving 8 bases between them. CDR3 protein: CASSTGYQPQHF. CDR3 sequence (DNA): TGTGCCAGTAGTACAGGGTACCAGCCCCAGCATTTT. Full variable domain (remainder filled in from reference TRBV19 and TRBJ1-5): DGGITQSPKYLFRKEGQNVTLSCEQNLNHDAMYWYRQDPGQGLRLIYYSQIVNDFQKGDIAEGYSVSREKKESFPLTVTSAQKNPTAFYLCASSTGYQPQHFGDGTRLSIL.

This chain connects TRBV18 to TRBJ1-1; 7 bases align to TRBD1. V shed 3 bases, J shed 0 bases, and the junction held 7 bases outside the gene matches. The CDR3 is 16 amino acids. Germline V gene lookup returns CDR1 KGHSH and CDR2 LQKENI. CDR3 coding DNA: TGTGCCAGCTCACCCCGGGACAGAGTCATGAACACTGAAGCTTTCTTT. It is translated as CASSPRDRVMNTEAFF.